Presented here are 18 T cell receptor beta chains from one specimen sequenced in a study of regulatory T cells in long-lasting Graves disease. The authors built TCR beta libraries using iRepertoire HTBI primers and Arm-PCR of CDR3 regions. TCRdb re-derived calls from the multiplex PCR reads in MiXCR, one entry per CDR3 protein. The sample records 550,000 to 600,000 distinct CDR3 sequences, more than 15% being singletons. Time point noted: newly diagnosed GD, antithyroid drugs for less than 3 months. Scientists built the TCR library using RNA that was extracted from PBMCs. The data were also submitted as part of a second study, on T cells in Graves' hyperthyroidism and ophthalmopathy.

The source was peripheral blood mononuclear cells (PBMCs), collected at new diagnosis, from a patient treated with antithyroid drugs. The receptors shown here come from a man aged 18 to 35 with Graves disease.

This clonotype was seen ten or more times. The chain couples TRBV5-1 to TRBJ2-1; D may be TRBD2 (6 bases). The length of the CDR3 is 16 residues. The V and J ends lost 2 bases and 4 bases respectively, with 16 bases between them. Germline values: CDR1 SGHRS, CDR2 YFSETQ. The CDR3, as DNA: TGCGCCAGCAGCTTTACCAATACGGGAGTATACAATGAGCAGTTCTTC. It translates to CASSFTNTGVYNEQFF.

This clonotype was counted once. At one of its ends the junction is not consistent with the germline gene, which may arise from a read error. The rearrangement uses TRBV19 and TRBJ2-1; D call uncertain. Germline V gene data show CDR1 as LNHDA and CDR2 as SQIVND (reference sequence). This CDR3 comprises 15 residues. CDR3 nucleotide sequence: TGTGCCAGTAGTATTTCGACCAATTCCTACCATGAGCAGTTCTTC. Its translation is CASSISTNSYHEQFF.

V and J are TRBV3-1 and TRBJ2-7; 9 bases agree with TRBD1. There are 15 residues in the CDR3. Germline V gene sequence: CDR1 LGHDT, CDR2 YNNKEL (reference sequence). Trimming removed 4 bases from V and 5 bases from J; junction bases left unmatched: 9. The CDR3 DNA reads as TGTGCCAGCAGCCTGGGACAGGGTCGTTTTCACGAGCAGTACTTC. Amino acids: CASSLGQGRFHEQYF.

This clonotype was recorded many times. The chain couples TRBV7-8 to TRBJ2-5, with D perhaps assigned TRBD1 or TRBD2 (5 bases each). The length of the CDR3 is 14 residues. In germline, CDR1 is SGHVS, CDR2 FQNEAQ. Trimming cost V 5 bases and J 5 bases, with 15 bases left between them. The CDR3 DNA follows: TGTGCCAGCAGCCCCCGGGGCGGCGGGGAGACCCAGTACTTC. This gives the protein CASSPRGGGETQYF.

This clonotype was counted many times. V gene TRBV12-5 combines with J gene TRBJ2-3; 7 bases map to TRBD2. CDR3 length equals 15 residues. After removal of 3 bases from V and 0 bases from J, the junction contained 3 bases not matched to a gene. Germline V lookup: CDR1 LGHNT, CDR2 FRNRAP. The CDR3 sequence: CASGLFSGSTDTQYF. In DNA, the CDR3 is TGTGCTAGTGGTTTATTTAGCGGGAGCACAGATACGCAGTATTTT.

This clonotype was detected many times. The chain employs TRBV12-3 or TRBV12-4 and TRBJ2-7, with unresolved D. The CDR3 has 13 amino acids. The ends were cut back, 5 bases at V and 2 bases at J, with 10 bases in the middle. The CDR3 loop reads CASSGSETYEQYF. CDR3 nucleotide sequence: TGTGCCAGCAGTGGGTCAGAAACCTACGAGCAGTACTTC.

CDR3 sequence reads: CASRLGLADSTDTQYF. CDR3 nucleotides: TGCGCCAGTAGATTGGGACTAGCGGACTCCACAGATACGCAGTATTTT. The gene calls are TRBV5-1 and TRBJ2-3, with 11 bases lining up with TRBD2. The CDR3 loop spans 16 amino acids. Trimming at V came to 8 bases and at J to 2 bases, leaving 10 bases not matched to a gene. In germline, CDR1 is SGHRS, CDR2 YFSETQ.

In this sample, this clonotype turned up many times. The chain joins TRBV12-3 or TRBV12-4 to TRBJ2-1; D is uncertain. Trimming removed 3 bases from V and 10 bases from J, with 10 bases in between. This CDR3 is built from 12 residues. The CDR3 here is CASSLNSPEQFF. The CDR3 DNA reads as TGTGCCAGCAGTTTGAACTCCCCAGAGCAGTTCTTC.

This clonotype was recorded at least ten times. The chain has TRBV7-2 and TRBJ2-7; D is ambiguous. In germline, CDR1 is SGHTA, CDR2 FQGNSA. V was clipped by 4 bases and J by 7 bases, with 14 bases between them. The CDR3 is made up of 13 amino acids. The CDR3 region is CASSSTVGREQYF. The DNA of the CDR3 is TGTGCCAGCAGCTCAACGGTTGGTCGGGAGCAGTACTTC. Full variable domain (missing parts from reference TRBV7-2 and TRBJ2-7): GAGVSQSPSNKVTEKGKDVELRCDPISGHTALYWYRQSLGQGLEFLIYFQGNSAPDKSGLPSDRFSAERTGGSVSTLTIQRTQQEDSAVYLCASSSTVGREQYFGPGTRLTVT.

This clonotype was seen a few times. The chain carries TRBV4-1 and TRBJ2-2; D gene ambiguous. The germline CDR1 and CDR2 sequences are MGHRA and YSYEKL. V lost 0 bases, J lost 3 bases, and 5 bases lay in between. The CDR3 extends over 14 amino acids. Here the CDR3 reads CASSQEQYTGELFF. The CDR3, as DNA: TGCGCCAGCAGCCAAGAACAGTACACCGGGGAGCTGTTTTTT.

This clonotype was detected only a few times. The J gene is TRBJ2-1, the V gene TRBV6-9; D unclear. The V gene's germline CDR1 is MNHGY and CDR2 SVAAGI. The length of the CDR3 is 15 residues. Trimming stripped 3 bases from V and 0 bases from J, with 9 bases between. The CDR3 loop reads CASSYEDHSYNEQFF. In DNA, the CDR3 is TGTGCCAGCAGTTACGAGGACCACTCCTACAATGAGCAGTTCTTC.

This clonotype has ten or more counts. The CDR3 DNA is TGTGCCAGCGCCGGTGGAAACACCATATATTTT. This gives the protein CASAGGNTIYF. The J gene is TRBJ1-3, the V gene TRBV3-1, with D unresolved. V lost 8 bases and J lost 3, with 5 bases in between. Per the germline V gene, CDR1 is LGHDT and CDR2 is YNNKEL (reference sequence). This CDR3 is built from 11 residues.

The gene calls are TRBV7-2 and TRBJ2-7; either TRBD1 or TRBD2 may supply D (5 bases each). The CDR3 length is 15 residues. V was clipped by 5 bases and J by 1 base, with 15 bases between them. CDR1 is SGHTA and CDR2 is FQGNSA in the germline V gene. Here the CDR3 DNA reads TGTGCCAGCAGCCCCTCCTCGTGGGGGTCCTACGAGCAGTACTTC. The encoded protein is CASSPSSWGSYEQYF.

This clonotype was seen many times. In DNA form, the CDR3 reads TGTGCCAGCAGCTTAACCGGGCGGAGTGGCTACACCTTC. Its protein is CASSLTGRSGYTF. This chain connects TRBV7-3 to TRBJ1-2; no firm D call. Trimming took 0 bases from V and 7 from J, leaving 9 bases between them. This CDR3 is built from 13 residues. Germline values: CDR1 SGHTA, CDR2 FQGTGA.

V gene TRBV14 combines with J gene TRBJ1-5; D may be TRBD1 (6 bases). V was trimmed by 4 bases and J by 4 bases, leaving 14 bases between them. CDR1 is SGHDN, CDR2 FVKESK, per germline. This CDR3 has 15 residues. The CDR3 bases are TGTGCCAGCAGCCTAGGGGGAACTGGAAATCAGCCCCAGCATTTT. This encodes CASSLGGTGNQPQHF.

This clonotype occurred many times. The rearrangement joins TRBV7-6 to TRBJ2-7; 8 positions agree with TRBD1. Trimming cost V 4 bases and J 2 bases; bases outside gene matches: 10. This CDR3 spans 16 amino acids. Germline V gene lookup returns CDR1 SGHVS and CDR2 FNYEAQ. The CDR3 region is CASSSTGTGLPYEQYF. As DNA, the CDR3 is TGTGCCAGCAGCTCAACCGGGACAGGACTCCCCTACGAGCAGTACTTC. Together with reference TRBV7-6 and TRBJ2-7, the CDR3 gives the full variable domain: GAGVSQSPRYKVTKRGQDVALRCDPISGHVSLYWYRQALGQGPEFLTYFNYEAQQDKSGLPNDRFSAERPEGSISTLTIQRTEQRDSAMYRCASSSTGTGLPYEQYFGPGTRLTVT.

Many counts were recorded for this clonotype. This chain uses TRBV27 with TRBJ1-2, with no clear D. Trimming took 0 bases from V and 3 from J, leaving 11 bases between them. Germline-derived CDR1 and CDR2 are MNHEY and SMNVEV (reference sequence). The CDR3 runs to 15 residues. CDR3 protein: CASSLSYEGYYGYTF. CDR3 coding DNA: TGTGCCAGCAGTTTATCGTACGAAGGGTACTATGGCTACACCTTC.

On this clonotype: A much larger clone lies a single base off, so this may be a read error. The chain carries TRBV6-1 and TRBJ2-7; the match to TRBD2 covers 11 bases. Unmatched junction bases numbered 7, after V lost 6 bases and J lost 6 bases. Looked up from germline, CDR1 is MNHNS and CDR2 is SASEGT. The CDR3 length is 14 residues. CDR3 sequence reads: CASSEPGLAVEQYF. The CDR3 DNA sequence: TGTGCCAGCAGCGAACCGGGACTAGCGGTCGAGCAGTACTTC.